This T cell receptor (beta chain) was retrieved from a study of CD8+ T cells in alopecia areata. Study information: Tofacitinib was taken orally by treated patients, and the dose was 5 to 10 mg twice daily.

The germline V gene encodes CDR1 LNHNV and CDR2 YYDKDF (reference sequence). The CDR3 extends over 14 amino acids. The germline V and J ends were trimmed by 1 base and 5 bases, with 11 bases remaining between them. Reverse transcription of extracted RNA yielded cDNA, which provided the sequencing template. TCRdb's copy holds only in-frame clones and misses some; the assay was immunoSEQ multiplex PCR. The sample includes 150,000 to 250,000 clones, 60% to 70% of them seen just once. As for treatment: oral pan-JAK inhibitor, 5-10 mg twice daily. A word on this clone: The antigen remains unidentified.

Study-level results: Affected lesional scalp, above all in alopecia totalis/universalis, was more clonal than normal scalp. Tofacitinib significantly brought down scalp clonality and expanded CD8+ clones among top 100. Persistence during tofacitinib was seen for many expanded lesional clones in scalp and blood.

Sequencing used CD4+ T cells sorted from blood, obtained at week 4, from a patient treated with tofacitinib. The sequence was obtained from a human donor with alopecia areata. The V and J genes are TRBV15 and TRBJ2-5, with D perhaps TRBD1 (5 bases). The CDR3 spells CATSRGQLGETQYF. DNA for the CDR3: TGTGCCACCAGCAGAGGACAGCTAGGGGAGACCCAGTACTTC. The whole variable domain, remainder taken from reference TRBV15 and TRBJ2-5, is DAMVIQNPRYQVTQFGKPVTLSCSQTLNHNVMYWYQQKSSQAPKLLFHYYDKDFNNEADTPDNFQSRRPNTSFCFLDIRSPGLGDTAMYLCATSRGQLGETQYFGPGTRLLVL.